Shown below are 11 T cell receptor beta chains from a single sample sequenced in a study of blood T cell repertoires in COVID-19. TCRdb's table, derived via immunoSEQ multiplex PCR, lists solely in-frame clones and lacks some. The profile shows fewer than 250,000 clones, roughly 80% of them singletons. Specimen: peripheral blood. These receptors all come from a woman in her seventies with acute or convalescent COVID-19.

For the CDR3, the DNA is TGTGCCAGCAGTTTCGGACAGGGTAGCAATCAGCCCCAGCATTTT. It codes for CASSFGQGSNQPQHF. The chain uses TRBV7-9 and TRBJ1-5; 8 nucleotides line up with TRBD1. This CDR3 contains 15 residues. Trimming cost V 6 bases and J 0 bases; bases outside gene matches: 4. Germline assignment: CDR1 SEHNR and CDR2 FQNEAQ (reference sequence).

This chain links TRBV7-2 with TRBJ1-2, with D tentatively TRBD1 (6 bases). The ends were cut back, 2 bases at V and 4 bases at J, with 11 bases in the middle. The germline CDR1 and CDR2 sequences are SGHTA and FQGNSA. This CDR3 is 14 amino acids long. This CDR3 reads CASSLLSRGYGYTF. The CDR3 DNA reads TGTGCCAGCAGCTTATTAAGCAGGGGCTATGGCTACACCTTC.

The chain uses TRBV2 and TRBJ2-2; D is uncertain. The V end was cut by 4 bases, the J end by 3 bases, with 9 bases between. The CDR3 runs to 14 residues. Germline V gives CDR1 SNHLY, CDR2 FYNNEI. The CDR3 nucleotides are TGTGCCAGCAGTGCCGACTGGGACACCGGGGAGCTGTTTTTT. It codes for CASSADWDTGELFF.

This clone was detected only a few times. The chain recombines TRBV12-3 or TRBV12-4 with TRBJ1-5; TRBD1 is a possible D gene (5 bases). V dropped 6 bases and J dropped 4 bases, with 10 bases sitting between them. The CDR3 loop spans 13 amino acids. CDR3 loop: CASRAQANQPQHF. The CDR3 coding sequence is TGTGCCAGCAGGGCACAGGCGAATCAGCCCCAGCATTTT.

This clone was recorded only once. The same CDR3 can be traced to other DNA sequences in this sample. The J gene is TRBJ2-1, the V gene TRBV10-1, with D maybe TRBD2 (6 bases). Trimming cost V 2 bases and J 1 base, with 6 bases left between them. CDR1 WNHNN and CDR2 SYGVQD come from the germline V gene (reference sequence). The CDR3 runs to 14 residues. In DNA form, the CDR3 reads TGCGCCAGCAGTGAGGGGGGGTCCTACAATGAGCAGTTCTTC. It yields the protein CASSEGGSYNEQFF.

The chain carries TRBV3-1 (or the pseudogene TRBV3-2) and TRBJ2-3; 12 bases fit TRBD1. This CDR3 is 17 amino acids long. CDR1 and CDR2 (germline): LGHDT, YNNKEL (reference sequence). V lost 1 base, J lost 7 bases, and 9 bases stayed unmatched. The CDR3 loop is CASSQVRSGTGGNTQYF. CDR3 in DNA: TGTGCCAGCAGCCAAGTCCGCTCCGGGACAGGGGGCAATACGCAGTATTTT.

This clone has ten or more counts. This chain links TRBV2 with TRBJ1-3; no reliable D call. CDR3 length: 16 amino acids. Trimming stripped 1 base from V and 0 bases from J, with 10 bases between. Per germline, CDR1 SNHLY and CDR2 FYNNEI. CDR3 coding DNA: TGTGCCAGCAGTGAAGGGACGGGGAACTCTGGAAACACCATATATTTT. Protein: CASSEGTGNSGNTIYF.

This clone was picked up a small number of times. The rearrangement joins TRBV5-4 to TRBJ2-7, with 10 bases matching TRBD1. With 4 bases clipped from V and 7 bases from J, the junction kept 14 bases outside the gene matches. This CDR3 comprises 16 residues. Germline V lookup: CDR1 SGHNT, CDR2 YYREEE (reference sequence). CDR3 DNA sequence: TGTGCCAGCAGCGTTCGAACCGGGACAGGGGAGGGGGAGCAGTACTTC. The encoded protein is CASSVRTGTGEGEQYF.

The V gene is TRBV5-8, the J gene TRBJ1-2; 7 bases match TRBD1. CDR1 and CDR2 from the germline V gene are SGHTS and YDEGEE. The V and J ends lost 2 bases and 2 bases, in that order; junction bases with no gene match: 3. The CDR3 is made up of 14 amino acids. This chain's CDR3 is CASSFTGANYGYTF. The CDR3 nucleotides are TGTGCCAGCAGCTTTACAGGGGCGAACTATGGCTACACCTTC.

By share of the sample, this clone is large. The rearrangement uses TRBV7-2 and TRBJ2-1; no clear D. V lost 2 bases to trimming and J lost 0 bases, with 8 bases between them. The CDR3 extends over 15 amino acids. Germline V lookup: CDR1 SGHTA, CDR2 FQGNSA. CDR3 DNA: TGTGCCAGCAGCTTATACAGTAGCTCCTACAATGAGCAGTTCTTC. It translates to CASSLYSSSYNEQFF.

The chain couples TRBV4-1 to TRBJ2-7; tentatively, D is TRBD1 (6 bases). This CDR3 is 15 amino acids long. V lost 4 bases and J lost 4, with 17 bases in between. CDR1 is MGHRA, CDR2 YSYEKL, per germline. The CDR3, as DNA: TGCGCCAGCAGCCCCACCGGACAGATGGGGTACGAGCAGTACTTC. This codes for CASSPTGQMGYEQYF.